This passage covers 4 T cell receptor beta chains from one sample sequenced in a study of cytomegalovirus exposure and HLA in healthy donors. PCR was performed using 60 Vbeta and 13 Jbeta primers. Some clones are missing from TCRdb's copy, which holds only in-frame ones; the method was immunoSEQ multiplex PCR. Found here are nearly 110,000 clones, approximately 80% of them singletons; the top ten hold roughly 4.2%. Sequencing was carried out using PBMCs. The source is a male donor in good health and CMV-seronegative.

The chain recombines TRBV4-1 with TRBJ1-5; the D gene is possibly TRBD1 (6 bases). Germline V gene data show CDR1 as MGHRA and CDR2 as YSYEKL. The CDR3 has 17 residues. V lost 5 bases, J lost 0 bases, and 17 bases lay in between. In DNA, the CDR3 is TGCGCCAGCAGCTTCACGGCGGGGGGCTATAGCAATCAGCCCCAGCATTTT. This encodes CASSFTAGGYSNQPQHF.

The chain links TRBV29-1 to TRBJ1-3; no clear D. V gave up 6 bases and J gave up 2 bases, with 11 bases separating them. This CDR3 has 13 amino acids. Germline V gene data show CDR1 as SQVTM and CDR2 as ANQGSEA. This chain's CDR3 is CSVGALAGNTIYF. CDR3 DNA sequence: TGCAGCGTGGGCGCCCTCGCTGGAAACACCATATATTTT.

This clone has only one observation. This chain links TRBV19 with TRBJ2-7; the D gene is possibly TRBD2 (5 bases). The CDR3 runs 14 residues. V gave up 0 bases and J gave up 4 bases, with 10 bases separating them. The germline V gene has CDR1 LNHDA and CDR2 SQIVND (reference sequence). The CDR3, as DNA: TGTGCCAGTAGTATAGAGATAGCGCCTTACGAGCAGTACTTC. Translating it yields CASSIEIAPYEQYF.

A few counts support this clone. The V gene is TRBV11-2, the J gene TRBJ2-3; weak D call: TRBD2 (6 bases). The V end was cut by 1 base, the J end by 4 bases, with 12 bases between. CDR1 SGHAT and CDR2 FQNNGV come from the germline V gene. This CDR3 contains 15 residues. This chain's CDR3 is CASSLGPGRSDTQYF. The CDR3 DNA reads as TGTGCCAGCAGCTTAGGACCCGGGAGATCAGATACGCAGTATTTT.